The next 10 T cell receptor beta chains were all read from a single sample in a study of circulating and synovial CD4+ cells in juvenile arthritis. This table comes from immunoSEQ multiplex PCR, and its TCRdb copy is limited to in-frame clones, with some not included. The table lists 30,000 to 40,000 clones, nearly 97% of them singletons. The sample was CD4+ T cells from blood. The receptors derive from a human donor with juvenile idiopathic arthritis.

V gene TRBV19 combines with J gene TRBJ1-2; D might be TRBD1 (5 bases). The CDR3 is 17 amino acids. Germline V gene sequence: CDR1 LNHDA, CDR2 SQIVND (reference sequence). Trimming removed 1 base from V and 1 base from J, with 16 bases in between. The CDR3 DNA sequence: TGTGCCAGTAGTATAGGATCCTGGGAGGGGCGTAACTATGGCTACACCTTC. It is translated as CASSIGSWEGRNYGYTF.

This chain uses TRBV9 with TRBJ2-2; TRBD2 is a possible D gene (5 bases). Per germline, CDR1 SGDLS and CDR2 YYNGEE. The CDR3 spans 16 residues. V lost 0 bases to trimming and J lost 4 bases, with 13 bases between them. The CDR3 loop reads CASSVDWTPSTGELFF. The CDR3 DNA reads TGTGCCAGCAGCGTAGATTGGACTCCCTCCACCGGGGAGCTGTTTTTT.

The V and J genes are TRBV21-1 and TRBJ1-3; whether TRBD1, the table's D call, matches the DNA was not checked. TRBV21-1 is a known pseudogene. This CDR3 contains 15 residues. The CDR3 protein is CASGGQGGYRNTIYF. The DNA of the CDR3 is TGTGCCAGCGGCGGACAGGGGGGTTATAGAAACACCATATATTTT.

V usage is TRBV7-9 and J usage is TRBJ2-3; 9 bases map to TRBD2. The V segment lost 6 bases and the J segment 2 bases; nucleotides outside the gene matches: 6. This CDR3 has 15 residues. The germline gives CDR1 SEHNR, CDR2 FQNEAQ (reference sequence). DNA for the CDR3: TGTGCCAGCAGAGGGCGGGGGGGCCCCACAGATACGCAGTATTTT. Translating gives CASRGRGGPTDTQYF.

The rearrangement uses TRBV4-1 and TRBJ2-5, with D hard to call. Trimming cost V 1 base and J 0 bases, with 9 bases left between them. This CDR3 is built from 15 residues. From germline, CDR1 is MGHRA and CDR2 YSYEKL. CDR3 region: CASSQGPSHQETQYF. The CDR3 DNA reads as TGCGCCAGCAGCCAAGGGCCTTCTCACCAAGAGACCCAGTACTTC.

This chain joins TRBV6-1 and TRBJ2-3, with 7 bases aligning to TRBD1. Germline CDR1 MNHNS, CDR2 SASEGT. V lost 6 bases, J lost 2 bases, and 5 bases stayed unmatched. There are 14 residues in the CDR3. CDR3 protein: CASSWTGLTDTQYF. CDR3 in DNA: TGTGCCAGCAGCTGGACAGGCCTCACAGATACGCAGTATTTT.

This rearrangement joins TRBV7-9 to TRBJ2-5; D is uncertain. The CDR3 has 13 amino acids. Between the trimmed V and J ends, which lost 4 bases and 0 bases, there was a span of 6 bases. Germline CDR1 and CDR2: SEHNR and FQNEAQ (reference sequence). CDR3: CASSSGYQETQYF. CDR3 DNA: TGTGCCAGCAGCTCCGGGTACCAAGAGACCCAGTACTTC.

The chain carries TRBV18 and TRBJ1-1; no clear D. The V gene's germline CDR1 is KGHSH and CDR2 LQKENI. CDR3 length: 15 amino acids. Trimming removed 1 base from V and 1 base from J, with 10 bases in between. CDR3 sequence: CASSPLPEPNTEAFF. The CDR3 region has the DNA TGTGCCAGCTCACCACTTCCGGAGCCGAACACTGAAGCTTTCTTT.

CDR3 loop: CASSVSQGAESAEAFF. CDR3 nucleotide sequence: TGTGCCAGCAGCGTCTCACAGGGGGCGGAAAGCGCTGAAGCTTTCTTT. This chain links TRBV9 with TRBJ1-1, with 9 bases identical to TRBD1. Germline trimming cut 2 bases from V and 6 bases from J; bases unmatched to any gene: 11. The CDR3 length is 16 residues. CDR1 is SGDLS and CDR2 is YYNGEE in the germline V gene.

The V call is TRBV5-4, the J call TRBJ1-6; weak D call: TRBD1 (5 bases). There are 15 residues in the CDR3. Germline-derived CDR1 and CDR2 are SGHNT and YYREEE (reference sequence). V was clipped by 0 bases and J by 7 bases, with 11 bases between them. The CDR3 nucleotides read TGTGCCAGCAGCTTGGGACAGAAACACAATTCACCCCTCCACTTT. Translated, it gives CASSLGQKHNSPLHF.